Given below is one T cell receptor (beta chain) in context. The data derive from a study of PD-L1 blockade in urothelial cancer. Study information: Blood analysis took place 3 weeks (second dose) and 6 weeks after treatment start. T cells numbered a median of about 150,000 in the blood samples.

The sample's time point: peripheral blood 6 weeks after treatment start. The protocol was immunoSEQ multiplex PCR, while the TCRdb copy is restricted to in-frame clones and leaves out a portion. The sample yields about 36,000 clones, more than 80% seen once. With V trimmed by 4 bases and J by 3 bases, 36 bases remained unmatched. Germline lookup yields CDR1 SNHLY and CDR2 FYNNEI. The CDR3 contains 24 residues. This chain links TRBV2 with TRBJ2-7; 7 nucleotides match TRBD2. The sequence was collected from a man aged 35 to 55 with urothelial cancer. Source: PBMCs, taken around atezolizumab (anti-PD-L1) treatment. CDR3 sequence (DNA): TGTGCCAGCAGTGGGAAACGGGACGGGCAACGGGGGGTAAGAGCGGAGGAACCCCTCTACGAGCAGTACTTC. Translating it yields CASSGKRDGQRGVRAEEPLYEQYF.